A single sample gave rise to the 24 T cell receptor beta chains below, sequenced in a study of cytomegalovirus exposure and HLA in healthy donors. Sequenced by immunoSEQ multiplex PCR; TCRdb stores in-frame clones only, minus some. The data hold 120,000 or so clones, with about 84% observed a single time. Sequenced: PBMCs. All receptors derive from a woman younger than 45 in good health and CMV-seronegative.

This clone was seen once. The chain is built from TRBV7-2 and TRBJ2-5; D may be TRBD1 (6 bases). Germline V lookup: CDR1 SGHTA, CDR2 FQGNSA. Trimming removed 2 bases from V and 5 bases from J, with 18 bases in between. The CDR3 consists of 16 residues. CDR3 DNA: TGTGCCAGCAGCTTATTAGGGGGTGGGGTAGGGGAGACCCAGTACTTC. Its translation: CASSLLGGGVGETQYF.

The chain is built from TRBV18 and TRBJ2-1, with 10 nucleotides matching TRBD1. The germline V gene has CDR1 KGHSH and CDR2 LQKENI. The CDR3 spans 15 residues. Germline trimming cut 6 bases from V and 5 bases from J; bases unmatched to any gene: 7. The CDR3 region is CASSVDRGLNNEQFF. DNA of the CDR3: TGTGCCAGCTCTGTAGACAGGGGGCTCAACAATGAGCAGTTCTTC.

The chain combines TRBV11-3 with TRBJ1-3; no clear D gene. The CDR3 covers 15 residues. The V gene's germline CDR1 is SGHNT and CDR2 YENEEA. Trimming took 5 bases from V and 4 from J, leaving 15 bases between them. The CDR3, as DNA: TGTGCCAGCAGCCCGCCCCAGGCAATCGGAAACACCATATATTTT. Protein product: CASSPPQAIGNTIYF. Full variable domain (rest looked up from reference TRBV11-3 and TRBJ1-3): EAGVVQSPRYKIIEKKQPVAFWCNPISGHNTLYWYLQNLGQGPELLIRYENEEAVDDSQLPKDRFSAERLKGVDSTLKIQPAELGDSAVYLCASSPPQAIGNTIYFGEGSWLTVV.

The V and J genes are TRBV10-1 and TRBJ1-1, with D possibly being TRBD1 (5 bases). Germline assignment: CDR1 WNHNN and CDR2 SYGVQD (reference sequence). The CDR3 totals 12 residues. The ends were cut back, 11 bases at V and 3 bases at J, with 13 bases in the middle. CDR3 sequence: CAPLDSHTEAFF. CDR3 nucleotide sequence: TGCGCCCCTCTCGACAGTCACACTGAAGCTTTCTTT.

This chain connects TRBV7-3 to TRBJ1-2; D is ambiguous. Germline loops: CDR1 SGHTA, CDR2 FQGTGA. The ends were cut back, 4 bases at V and 0 bases at J, with 6 bases in the middle. This CDR3 is 13 amino acids long. CDR3 region: CASSYTPNYGYTF. The CDR3 nucleotides read TGTGCCAGCAGCTACACACCTAACTATGGCTACACCTTC.

The chain combines TRBV5-1 with TRBJ1-1; no clear D. The CDR3 has 16 residues. Trimming took 1 base from V and 3 from J, leaving 16 bases between them. Germline values: CDR1 SGHRS, CDR2 YFSETQ. CDR3 in amino acids: CASSLLNSGRDTEAFF. The CDR3 nucleotides are TGCGCCAGCAGCTTGCTGAACAGCGGCCGGGACACTGAAGCTTTCTTT.

This clone was seen a single time. This chain uses TRBV10-3 with TRBJ2-2; the D is unclear. Trimming shortened V by 0 bases and J by 6 bases, and 8 bases separated the two germline ends. CDR1 and CDR2 from the germline V gene are ENHRY and SYGVKD. CDR3 size: 14 residues. The CDR3 protein is CAISESMVAGELFF. The CDR3 DNA sequence: TGTGCCATCAGTGAGTCGATGGTAGCCGGGGAGCTGTTTTTT.

The chain combines TRBV5-1 with TRBJ2-3; D possibly corresponds to TRBD2 (6 bases). Germline assignment: CDR1 SGHRS and CDR2 YFSETQ. V lost 3 bases and J lost 2, with 16 bases in between. The CDR3 sequence is 16 residues long. This CDR3 is CASSSGLPPHTDTQYF. CDR3 in DNA: TGCGCCAGCAGCTCGGGACTGCCTCCCCACACAGATACGCAGTATTTT. Together with reference TRBV5-1 and TRBJ2-3, the CDR3 gives the full variable domain: KAGVTQTPRYLIKTRGQQVTLSCSPISGHRSVSWYQQTPGQGLQFLFEYFSETQRNKGNFPGRFSGRQFSNSRSEMNVSTLELGDSALYLCASSSGLPPHTDTQYFGPGTRLTVL.

The CDR3 DNA reads TGTGCCAGTAGTATAGGCGGTAGGGGTCCGACTGGAAACACCATATATTTT. Amino acid sequence: CASSIGGRGPTGNTIYF. V is TRBV19 and J is TRBJ1-3; D perhaps matches TRBD1 (5 bases). The CDR3 runs to 17 residues. The V end was cut by 1 base, the J end by 2 bases, with 15 bases between. The germline V gene has CDR1 LNHDA and CDR2 SQIVND (reference sequence). Full variable domain (rest looked up from reference TRBV19 and TRBJ1-3): DGGITQSPKYLFRKEGQNVTLSCEQNLNHDAMYWYRQDPGQGLRLIYYSQIVNDFQKGDIAEGYSVSREKKESFPLTVTSAQKNPTAFYLCASSIGGRGPTGNTIYFGEGSWLTVV.

The chain recombines TRBV23-1 with TRBJ1-1; D gene uncertain. TRBV23-1 is filed as an ORF, its function uncertain. The V and J ends lost 0 bases and 3 bases respectively, with 8 bases between them. This CDR3 spans 14 amino acids. CDR3 residues: CASSQSDKYTEAFF. The DNA for the CDR3 is TGCGCCAGCAGTCAATCCGACAAGTACACTGAAGCTTTCTTT.

The chain joins TRBV19 to TRBJ1-1, with no clear D. Germline V gene sequence: CDR1 LNHDA, CDR2 SQIVND (reference sequence). The CDR3 spans 16 residues. V lost 1 base and J 1 base, leaving 13 bases between the germline ends. CDR3 sequence reads: CASSIGWEIKNTEAFF. The CDR3 coding sequence is TGTGCCAGTAGTATAGGCTGGGAGATTAAGAACACTGAAGCTTTCTTT.

The genes are TRBV2 and TRBJ2-2; TRBD1 matches at 9 bases. V lost 8 bases to trimming and J lost 4 bases; unmatched junction nucleotides: 11. Germline V gene data show CDR1 as SNHLY and CDR2 as FYNNEI. This CDR3 has 16 amino acids. The CDR3 spells CASSRDRASLTGELFF. For the CDR3, the DNA is TGTGCCAGCTCTCGGGACAGGGCATCTCTCACCGGGGAGCTGTTTTTT.

Worth noting for this clone: Sequence at one end of the junction differs from germline and may be a read error. The V call is TRBV30, the J call TRBJ2-5; 12 nucleotides align to TRBD2. Germline V gene sequence: CDR1 GTSNPN, CDR2 SVGIG (reference sequence). The CDR3 is 15 amino acids. CDR3 in amino acids: CARSLAGGYQETQYF. For the CDR3, the DNA is TGTGCCCGGAGCCTAGCGGGGGGGTACCAAGAGACCCAGTACTTC.

This clone was seen a few times. The chain recombines TRBV11-2 with TRBJ1-1; D unresolved. The CDR3 sequence is 15 residues long. Trimming pared 8 bases from V and 2 bases from J, leaving 18 bases between. CDR1 is SGHAT and CDR2 is FQNNGV in the germline V gene. CDR3 loop: CASSALAEKNTEAFF. Written as DNA, the CDR3 is TGTGCCAGCTCGGCCCTGGCGGAAAAAAACACTGAAGCTTTCTTT.

The chain employs TRBV29-1 and TRBJ1-1; TRBD1 aligns across 8 bases. Germline CDR1 and CDR2: SQVTM and ANQGSEA. CDR3 length: 13 residues. V was clipped by 4 bases and J by 10 bases; unmatched bases: 11. Here the CDR3 DNA reads TGCAGCGTTGGCAAGGACAGGGATGGCTCAGCTTTCTTT. Translation: CSVGKDRDGSAFF.

Written as DNA, the CDR3 is TGTGCCAGCAGCCCCGGGACTTCAACTAATGAAAAACTGTTTTTT. Residues: CASSPGTSTNEKLFF. The chain combines TRBV9 with TRBJ1-4; the D gene is possibly TRBD1 (5 bases). Trimming cost V 4 bases and J 0 bases, with 10 bases left between them. The CDR3 covers 15 residues. Germline V CDR1 and CDR2: SGDLS, YYNGEE.

The chain joins TRBV5-6 to TRBJ1-1, with D uncertain. Trimming stripped 1 base from V and 2 bases from J, with 6 bases between. Germline assignment: CDR1 SGHDT and CDR2 YYEEEE. CDR3 length: 13 amino acids. This CDR3 is CASSLSLNTEAFF. The CDR3 nucleotides read TGTGCCAGCAGCTTGTCCCTTAACACTGAAGCTTTCTTT.

The V gene is TRBV19, the J gene TRBJ2-5; TRBD2 matches at 8 bases. This CDR3 is 14 amino acids long. Trimming took 9 bases from V and 5 from J; bases not matched to a gene: 11. Germline CDR1 reads LNHDA; CDR2 reads SQIVND (reference sequence). CDR3 sequence (DNA): TGTGCCAGCGCCCGGGGGGGTCAAGCGGAGACCCAGTACTTC. Residues: CASARGGQAETQYF.

This chain joins TRBV23-1 and TRBJ1-5; D gene unclear. TRBV23-1 is annotated as an ORF whose role is uncertain. Between the trimmed V and J ends, which lost 3 bases and 4 bases, there was a span of 13 bases. The CDR3 loop spans 15 amino acids. DNA of the CDR3: TGCGCCAGCAGTCACTCTTCAGGTTTTAATCAGCCCCAGCATTTT. Residues: CASSHSSGFNQPQHF.

The chain employs TRBV2 and TRBJ2-5; 13 bases line up with TRBD2. The germline CDR1 and CDR2 sequences are SNHLY and FYNNEI. This CDR3 contains 15 residues. The V and J ends lost 5 bases and 5 bases, in that order; junction bases with no gene match: 5. This CDR3 is CASSLTSGGWETQYF. In nucleotides, the CDR3 is TGTGCCAGCAGTTTGACTAGCGGGGGGTGGGAGACCCAGTACTTC.

The CDR3 DNA reads TGTGCTAGTGGTTTGGGGGTAAGGGGGATTTGGAATGAGCAGTTCTTC. Translation gives CASGLGVRGIWNEQFF. This sequence joins TRBV12-5 and TRBJ2-1, with a tentative D call TRBD1 (6 bases). Germline V gene lookup returns CDR1 LGHNT and CDR2 FRNRAP. V gave up 1 base and J gave up 7 bases, with 17 bases separating them. The CDR3 contains 16 residues.

The J gene is TRBJ2-3, the V gene TRBV7-6; 14 bases line up with TRBD2. This CDR3 region has 16 residues. With 1 base clipped from V and 8 bases from J, the junction kept 5 bases outside the gene matches. In germline, CDR1 is SGHVS, CDR2 FNYEAQ. Here the CDR3 reads CASSLDPTSGGGTQYF. The CDR3 DNA reads TGTGCCAGCAGCTTAGACCCGACTAGCGGGGGGGGTACGCAGTATTTT.

The chain combines TRBV10-3 with TRBJ1-1; a possible D gene is TRBD1 (5 bases). The germline V and J ends were trimmed by 0 bases and 7 bases, with 9 bases remaining between them. Germline V lookup: CDR1 ENHRY, CDR2 SYGVKD. This CDR3 contains 13 residues. In nucleotides, the CDR3 is TGTGCCATCAGTGAGTCCGACAGTCTTGAAGCTTTCTTT. Translated, it gives CAISESDSLEAFF.

The gene calls are TRBV11-3 and TRBJ2-6; D is unclear. V lost 1 base to trimming and J lost 0 bases, with 10 bases between them. CDR1 is SGHNT and CDR2 is YENEEA in the germline V gene. This CDR3 comprises 17 residues. CDR3 residues: CASSLVKRSSGANVLTF. The CDR3 nucleotides are TGTGCCAGCAGCTTAGTGAAGCGAAGCTCTGGGGCCAACGTCCTGACTTTC.